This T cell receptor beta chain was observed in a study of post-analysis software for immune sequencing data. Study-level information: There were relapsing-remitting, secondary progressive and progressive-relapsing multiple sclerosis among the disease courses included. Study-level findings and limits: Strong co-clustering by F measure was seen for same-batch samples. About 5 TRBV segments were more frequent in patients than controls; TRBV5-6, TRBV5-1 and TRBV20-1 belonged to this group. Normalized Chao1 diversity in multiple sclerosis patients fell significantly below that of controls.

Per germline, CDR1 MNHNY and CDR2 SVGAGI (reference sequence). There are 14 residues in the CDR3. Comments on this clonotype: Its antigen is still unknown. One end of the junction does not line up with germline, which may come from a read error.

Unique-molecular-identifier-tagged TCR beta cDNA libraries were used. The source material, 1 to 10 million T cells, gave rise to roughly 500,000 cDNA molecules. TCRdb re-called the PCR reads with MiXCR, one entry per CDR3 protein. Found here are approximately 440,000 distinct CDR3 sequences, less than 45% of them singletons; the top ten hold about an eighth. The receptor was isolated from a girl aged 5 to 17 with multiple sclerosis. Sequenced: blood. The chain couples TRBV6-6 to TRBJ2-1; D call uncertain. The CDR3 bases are TGTGCCAGCAGTTACGATCCTAGAGACAATGAGCGGTTCTTC. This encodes CASSYDPRDNERFF.